There are many counts of the clone carrying this TCR beta chain. This CDR3 region has 14 residues. CDR1 and CDR2 from the germline V gene are DFQATT and SNEGSKA (reference sequence). Germline trimming cut 3 bases from V and 3 bases from J; bases unmatched to any gene: 6. All patients reached thyroid surgery having received no treatment beforehand. TCRdb ran MiXCR on the PCR reads. The sample lists about 38,000 clones; about 25% were seen once. This sample is part of a study of metastatic and nonmetastatic thyroid tumors. Study context: Thyroid patients, malignant and benign, had repertoires compared across blood and tumor or nodule tissue.

The source of this sequence is a female donor with papillary thyroid cancer or a benign thyroid nodule (not recorded which). Some clones in this sample may be carry-over from other donors' samples. This sequence joins TRBV20-1 and TRBJ2-7; 9 bases are a match to TRBD2. Input material: blood. The CDR3 loop is CSARGTSIHYEQYF. In DNA form, the CDR3 reads TGCAGTGCTAGGGGGACTAGCATCCACTACGAGCAGTACTTC.